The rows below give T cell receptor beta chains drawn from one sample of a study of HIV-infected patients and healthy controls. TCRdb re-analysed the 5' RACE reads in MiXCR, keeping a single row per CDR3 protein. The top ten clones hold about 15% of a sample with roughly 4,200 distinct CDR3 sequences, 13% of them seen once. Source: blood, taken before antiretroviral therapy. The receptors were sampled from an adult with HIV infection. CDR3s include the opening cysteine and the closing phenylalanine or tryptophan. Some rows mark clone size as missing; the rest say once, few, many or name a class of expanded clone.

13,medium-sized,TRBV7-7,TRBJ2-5,CASSRADQETQYF
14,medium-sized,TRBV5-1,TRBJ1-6,CASSSGRNNSPLHF
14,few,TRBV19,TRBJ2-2,CASSMARHTGELFF
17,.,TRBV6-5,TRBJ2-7,CASSIRLAGGEAYEQYF
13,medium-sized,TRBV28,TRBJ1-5,CASSFTGNQPQHF
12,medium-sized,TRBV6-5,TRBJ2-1,CASTDSYNEQFF
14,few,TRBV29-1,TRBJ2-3,CSVVGHQAGDTQYF
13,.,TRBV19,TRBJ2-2,CATRLGGAGELFF
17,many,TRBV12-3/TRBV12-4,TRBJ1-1,CASSSSVGAPETTEAFF
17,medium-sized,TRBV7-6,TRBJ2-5,CASSLAQLAGERETQYF
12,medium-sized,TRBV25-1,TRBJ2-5,CASSEIQGTQYF
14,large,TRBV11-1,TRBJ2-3,CASGLAGVRHTQYF
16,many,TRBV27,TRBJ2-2,CASSPRTGPNTGELFF
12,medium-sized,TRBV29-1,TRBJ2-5,CSVETEGETQYF
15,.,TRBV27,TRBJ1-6,CSSSACDRDNSPLHF
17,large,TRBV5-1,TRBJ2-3,CASSLSGLAGGADTQYF
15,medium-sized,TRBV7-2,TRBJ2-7,CASSPRASQGYEQYF
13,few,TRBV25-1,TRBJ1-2,CASRRGLDYGYTF
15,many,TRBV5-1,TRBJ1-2,CASSLVSGFSYGYTF
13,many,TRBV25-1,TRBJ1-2,CASSENRGYGYTF
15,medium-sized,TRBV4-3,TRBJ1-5,CASSHNRVSNQPQHF
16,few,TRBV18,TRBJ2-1,CASSPPKDRPYNEQFF
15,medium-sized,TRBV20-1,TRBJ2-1,CSATKLSAGVNEQFF
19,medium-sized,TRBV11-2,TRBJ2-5,CASRSRGTRREKYQETQYF
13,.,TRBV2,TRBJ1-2,CASSAEDSYGYTF
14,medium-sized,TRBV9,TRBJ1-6,CASSLGEGNSPLHF
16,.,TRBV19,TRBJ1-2,CASSFHLGGTNYGYTF
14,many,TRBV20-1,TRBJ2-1,CSARERPSYNEQFF
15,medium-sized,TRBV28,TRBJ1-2,CASSLGGSGALGYTF
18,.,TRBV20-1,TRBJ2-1,CSASPTLKTHLTYNEQFF
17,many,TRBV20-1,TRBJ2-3,CSASSLRLAGGSDTQYF
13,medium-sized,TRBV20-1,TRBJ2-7,CSARGQVTYEQYF
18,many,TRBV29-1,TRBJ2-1,CSVEDPLLAGANYNEQFF
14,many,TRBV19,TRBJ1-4,CASSRSGFDEKLFF
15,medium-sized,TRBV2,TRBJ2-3,CASAPGTASTDTQYF
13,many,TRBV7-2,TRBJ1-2,CASSLDRSYGYTF
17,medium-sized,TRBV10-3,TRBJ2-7,CAISPGTSGAVSYEQYF
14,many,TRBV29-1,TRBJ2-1,CSVWLAGGYNEQFF
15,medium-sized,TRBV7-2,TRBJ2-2,CASSLGGIRPGELFF
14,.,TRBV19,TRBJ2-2,CATVTKPLNGELFF
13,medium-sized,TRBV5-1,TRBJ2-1,CASSLAVVGEQFF
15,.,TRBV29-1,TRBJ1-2,CSTSPAGDGDYGYTF
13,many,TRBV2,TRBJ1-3,CASSGTSRNTIYF
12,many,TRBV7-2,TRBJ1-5,CASSLLFEPQHF
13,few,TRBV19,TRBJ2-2,CASSLVIPGELFF
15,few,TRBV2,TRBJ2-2,CASKPGQGFSGELFF
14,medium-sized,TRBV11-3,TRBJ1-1,CASSSLTGGTEAFF
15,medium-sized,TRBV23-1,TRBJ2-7,CASSQIAGEPYEQYF
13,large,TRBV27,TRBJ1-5,CASTKGVNQPQHF
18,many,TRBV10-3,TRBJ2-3,CAISGGLAGGTSTDTQYF